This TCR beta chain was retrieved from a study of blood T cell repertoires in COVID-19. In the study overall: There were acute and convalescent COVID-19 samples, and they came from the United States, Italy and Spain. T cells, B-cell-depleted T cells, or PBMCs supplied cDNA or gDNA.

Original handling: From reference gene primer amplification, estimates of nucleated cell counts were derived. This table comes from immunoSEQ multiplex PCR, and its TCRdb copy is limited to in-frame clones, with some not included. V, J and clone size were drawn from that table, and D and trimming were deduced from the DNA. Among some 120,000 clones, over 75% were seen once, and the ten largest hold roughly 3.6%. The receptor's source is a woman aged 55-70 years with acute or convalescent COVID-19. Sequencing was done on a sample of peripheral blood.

Written as DNA, the CDR3 is TGTGCCAGCAGCTTAGGAGGGGGCAGGGGTACTGAAGCTTTCTTT. Translating gives CASSLGGGRGTEAFF. This sequence joins TRBV7-9 and TRBJ1-1; 7 bases line up with TRBD1. V lost 1 base, J lost 5 bases, and 7 bases stayed unmatched. The CDR3 is 15 amino acids. Germline CDR1 and CDR2: SEHNR and FQNEAQ (reference sequence).